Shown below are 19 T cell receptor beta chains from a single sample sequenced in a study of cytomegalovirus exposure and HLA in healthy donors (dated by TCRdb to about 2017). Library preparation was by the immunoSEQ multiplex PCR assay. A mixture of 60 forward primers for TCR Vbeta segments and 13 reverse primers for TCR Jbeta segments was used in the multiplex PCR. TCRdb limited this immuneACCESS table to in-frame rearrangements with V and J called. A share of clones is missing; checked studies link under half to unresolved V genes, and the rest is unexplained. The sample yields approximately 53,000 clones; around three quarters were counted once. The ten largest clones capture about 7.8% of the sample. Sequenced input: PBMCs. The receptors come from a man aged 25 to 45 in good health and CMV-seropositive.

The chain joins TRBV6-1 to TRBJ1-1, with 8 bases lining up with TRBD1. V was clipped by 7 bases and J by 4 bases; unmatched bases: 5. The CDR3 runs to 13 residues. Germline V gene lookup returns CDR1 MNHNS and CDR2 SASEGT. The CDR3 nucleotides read TGTGCCAGCACCCAGGGGGCGATCACTGAAGCTTTCTTT. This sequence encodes CASTQGAITEAFF.

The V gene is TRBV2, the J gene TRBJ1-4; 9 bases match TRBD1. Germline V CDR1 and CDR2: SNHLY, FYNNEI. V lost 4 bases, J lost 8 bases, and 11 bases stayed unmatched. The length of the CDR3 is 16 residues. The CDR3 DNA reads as TGTGCCAGCAGTGTTGGGACAGGGACCTTTGGGGAAAAACTGTTTTTT. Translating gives CASSVGTGTFGEKLFF.

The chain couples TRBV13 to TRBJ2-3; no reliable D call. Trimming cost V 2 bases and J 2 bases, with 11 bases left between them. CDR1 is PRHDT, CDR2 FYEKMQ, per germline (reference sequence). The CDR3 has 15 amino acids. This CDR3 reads CASSLRLGATDTQYF. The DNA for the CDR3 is TGTGCCAGCAGCTTACGGCTAGGAGCCACAGATACGCAGTATTTT.

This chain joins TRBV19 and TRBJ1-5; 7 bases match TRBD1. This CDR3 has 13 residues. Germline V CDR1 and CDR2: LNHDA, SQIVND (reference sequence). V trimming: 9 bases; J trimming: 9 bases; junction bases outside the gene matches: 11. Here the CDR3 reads CARNRGGRRPQHF. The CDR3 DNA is TGTGCCAGAAACAGGGGAGGCCGTCGGCCCCAGCATTTT.

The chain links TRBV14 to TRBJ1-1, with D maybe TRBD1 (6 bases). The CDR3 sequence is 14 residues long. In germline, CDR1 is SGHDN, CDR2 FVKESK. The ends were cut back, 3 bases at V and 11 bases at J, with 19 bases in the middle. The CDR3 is CASSQDTGPEDAFF. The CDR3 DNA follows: TGTGCCAGCAGCCAGGATACAGGGCCGGAGGACGCTTTCTTT.

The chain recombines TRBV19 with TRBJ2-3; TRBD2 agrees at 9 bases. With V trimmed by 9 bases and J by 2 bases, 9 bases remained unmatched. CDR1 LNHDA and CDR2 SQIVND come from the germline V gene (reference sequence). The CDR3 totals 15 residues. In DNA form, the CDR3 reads TGTGCCAGCGGATCTAGCGGGGCGATCACAGATACGCAGTATTTT. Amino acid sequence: CASGSSGAITDTQYF.

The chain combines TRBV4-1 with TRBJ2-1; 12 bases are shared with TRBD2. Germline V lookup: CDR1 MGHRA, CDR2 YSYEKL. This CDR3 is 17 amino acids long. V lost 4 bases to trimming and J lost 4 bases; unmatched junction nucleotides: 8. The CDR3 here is CASSLQTSGGLYNEQFF. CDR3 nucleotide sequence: TGCGCCAGCAGCCTTCAAACTAGCGGGGGGCTTTACAATGAGCAGTTCTTC.

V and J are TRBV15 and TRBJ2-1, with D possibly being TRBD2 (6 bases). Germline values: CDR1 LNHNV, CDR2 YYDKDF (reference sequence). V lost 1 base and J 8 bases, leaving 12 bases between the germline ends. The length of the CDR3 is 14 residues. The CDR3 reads CATSRGHGGYEQFF. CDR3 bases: TGTGCCACCAGCAGAGGACACGGAGGGTATGAGCAGTTCTTC. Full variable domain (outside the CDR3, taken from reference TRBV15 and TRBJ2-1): DAMVIQNPRYQVTQFGKPVTLSCSQTLNHNVMYWYQQKSSQAPKLLFHYYDKDFNNEADTPDNFQSRRPNTSFCFLDIRSPGLGDTAMYLCATSRGHGGYEQFFGPGTRLTVL.

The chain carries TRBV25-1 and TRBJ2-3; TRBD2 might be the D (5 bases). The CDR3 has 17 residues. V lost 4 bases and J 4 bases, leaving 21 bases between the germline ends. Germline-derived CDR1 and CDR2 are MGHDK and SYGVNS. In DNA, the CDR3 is TGTGCCAGCAGTGGAGAGAGGAGAGGATGGCGGGCAGATACGCAGTATTTT. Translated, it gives CASSGERRGWRADTQYF. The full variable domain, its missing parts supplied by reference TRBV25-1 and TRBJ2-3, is EADIYQTPRYLVIGTGKKITLECSQTMGHDKMYWYQQDPGMELHLIHYSYGVNSTEKGDLSSESTVSRIRTEHFPLTLESARPSHTSQYLCASSGERRGWRADTQYFGPGTRLTVL.

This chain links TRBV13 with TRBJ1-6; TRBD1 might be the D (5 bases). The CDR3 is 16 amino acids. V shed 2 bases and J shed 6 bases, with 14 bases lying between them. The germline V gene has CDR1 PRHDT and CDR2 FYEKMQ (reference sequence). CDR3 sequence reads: CASSLFLGRGNSPLHF. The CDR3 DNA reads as TGTGCCAGCAGCTTATTTCTGGGGCGGGGTAATTCACCCCTCCACTTT. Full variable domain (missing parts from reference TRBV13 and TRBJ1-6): AAGVIQSPRHLIKEKRETATLKCYPIPRHDTVYWYQQGPGQDPQFLISFYEKMQSDKGSIPDRFSAQQFSDYHSELNMSSLELGDSALYFCASSLFLGRGNSPLHFGNGTRLTVT.

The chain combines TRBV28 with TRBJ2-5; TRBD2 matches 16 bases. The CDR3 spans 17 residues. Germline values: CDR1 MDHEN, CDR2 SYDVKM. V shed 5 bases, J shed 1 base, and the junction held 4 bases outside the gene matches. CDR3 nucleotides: TGTGCCAGCAGTCCGGGACTAGCGGGGGGGTTCCAAGAGACCCAGTACTTC. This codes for CASSPGLAGGFQETQYF.

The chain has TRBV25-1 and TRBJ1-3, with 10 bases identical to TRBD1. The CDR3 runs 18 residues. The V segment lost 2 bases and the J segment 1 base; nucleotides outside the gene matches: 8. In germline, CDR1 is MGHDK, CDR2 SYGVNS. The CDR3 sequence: CASSEVGQGGSSGNTIYF. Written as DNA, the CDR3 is TGTGCCAGCAGTGAAGTTGGACAGGGGGGCTCTTCTGGAAACACCATATATTTT.

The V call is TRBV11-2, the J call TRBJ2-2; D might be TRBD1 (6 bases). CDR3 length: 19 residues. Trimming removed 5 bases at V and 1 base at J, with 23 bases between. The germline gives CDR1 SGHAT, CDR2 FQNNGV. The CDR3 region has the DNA TGTGCCAGCAGCGATAGACCGGGACACGAGCCCAGGAACACCGGGGAGCTGTTTTTT. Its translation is CASSDRPGHEPRNTGELFF.

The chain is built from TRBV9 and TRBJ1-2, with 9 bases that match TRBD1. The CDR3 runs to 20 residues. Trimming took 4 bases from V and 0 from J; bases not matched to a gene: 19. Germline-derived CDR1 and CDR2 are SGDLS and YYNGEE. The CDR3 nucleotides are TGTGCCAGCAGCTTAACACCCGGGGGTACAGGGGGCATGACTAACTATGGCTACACCTTC. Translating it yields CASSLTPGGTGGMTNYGYTF.

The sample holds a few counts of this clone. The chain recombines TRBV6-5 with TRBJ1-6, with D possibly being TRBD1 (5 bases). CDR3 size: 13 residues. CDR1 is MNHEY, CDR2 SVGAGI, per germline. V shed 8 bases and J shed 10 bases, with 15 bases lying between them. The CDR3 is CASDQGNGSPLHF. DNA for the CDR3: TGTGCCAGCGATCAGGGAAATGGATCACCCCTCCACTTT.

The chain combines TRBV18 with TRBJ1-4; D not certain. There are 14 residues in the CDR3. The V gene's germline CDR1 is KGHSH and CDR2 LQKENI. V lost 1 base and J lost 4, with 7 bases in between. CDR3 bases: TGTGCCAGCTCACCACGGCGGAATAATGAAAAACTGTTTTTT. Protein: CASSPRRNNEKLFF.

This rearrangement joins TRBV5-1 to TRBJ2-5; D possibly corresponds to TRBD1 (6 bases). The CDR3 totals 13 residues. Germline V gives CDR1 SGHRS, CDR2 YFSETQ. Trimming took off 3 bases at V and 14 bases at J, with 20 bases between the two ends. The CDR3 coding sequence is TGCGCCAGCAGCTCAAGGGTTCCGGGACACCGCTACTTC. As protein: CASSSRVPGHRYF. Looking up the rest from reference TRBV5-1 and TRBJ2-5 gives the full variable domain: KAGVTQTPRYLIKTRGQQVTLSCSPISGHRSVSWYQQTPGQGLQFLFEYFSETQRNKGNFPGRFSGRQFSNSRSEMNVSTLELGDSALYLCASSSRVPGHRYFGPGTRLLVL.

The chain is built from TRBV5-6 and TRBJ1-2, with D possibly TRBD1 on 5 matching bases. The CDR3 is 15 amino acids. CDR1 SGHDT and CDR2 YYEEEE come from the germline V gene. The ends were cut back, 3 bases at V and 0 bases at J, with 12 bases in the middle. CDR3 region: CASSSLGGANYGYTF. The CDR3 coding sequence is TGTGCCAGCAGCTCCTTGGGGGGGGCTAACTATGGCTACACCTTC.

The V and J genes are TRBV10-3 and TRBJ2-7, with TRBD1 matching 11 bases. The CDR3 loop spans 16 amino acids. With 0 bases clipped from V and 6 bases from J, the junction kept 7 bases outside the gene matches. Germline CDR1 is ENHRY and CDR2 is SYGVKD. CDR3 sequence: CAISESLVGQGVEQYF. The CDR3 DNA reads TGTGCCATCAGTGAGTCGCTGGTGGGACAGGGGGTCGAGCAGTACTTC.